This entry lists 10 T cell receptor beta chains sequenced from one sample in a study of Ad26.COV2.S vaccination and SARS-CoV-2 variants. Treatment specified: roughly 20 received Ad26.COV2.S at low or high dose, single or two shots; 5 received placebo; per-sample allocation not given. Collection of the samples took place on day 63 after the first injection of vaccine or placebo. TCRdb keeps only in-frame clones here, not all; method: immunoSEQ multiplex PCR. The sample lists about 450,000 clones, 89% occurring once. The material sequenced was peripheral blood, taken in a trial of Ad26.COV2.S vaccine versus placebo. These receptors all stem from a person aged 18-65 years who received the Ad26.COV2.S COVID-19 vaccine or a placebo.

The J gene is TRBJ1-5, the V gene TRBV11-2; D gene unclear. The V and J ends lost 5 bases and 4 bases respectively, with 12 bases between them. Germline CDR1 SGHAT, CDR2 FQNNGV. This CDR3 is 14 amino acids long. The CDR3 coding sequence is TGTGCCAGCAGCCATCCGGGCCATAATCAGCCCCAGCATTTT. Protein product: CASSHPGHNQPQHF.

V gene TRBV27 combines with J gene TRBJ2-5; perhaps TRBD2 as D (5 bases). Trimming removed 3 bases from V and 0 bases from J, with 17 bases in between. Germline values: CDR1 MNHEY, CDR2 SMNVEV (reference sequence). The length of the CDR3 is 17 residues. The CDR3 DNA follows: TGTGCCAGCAGTTTTCGAAGCCACCTAGCTAACCAAGAGACCCAGTACTTC. As protein: CASSFRSHLANQETQYF.

Concerning this clone: Distinct nucleotide sequences in the sample also encode this CDR3. J is TRBJ2-7 and V is TRBV7-9; the D is unclear. Germline-derived CDR1 and CDR2 are SEHNR and FQNEAQ (reference sequence). Trimming cost V 1 base and J 0 bases, with 7 bases left between them. CDR3 length: 14 amino acids. The CDR3 bases are TGTGCCAGCAGCTTAGGCCAGAACTCCTACGAGCAGTACTTC. Its protein product is CASSLGQNSYEQYF. Supplemented by reference TRBV7-9 and TRBJ2-7, the full variable domain reads DTGVSQNPRHKITKRGQNVTFRCDPISEHNRLYWYRQTLGQGPEFLTYFQNEAQLEKSRLLSDRFSAERPKGSFSTLEIQRTEQGDSAMYLCASSLGQNSYEQYFGPGTRLTVT.

The chain has TRBV24-1 and TRBJ1-2, with D perhaps TRBD1 (6 bases). Germline CDR1 and CDR2: KGHDR and SFDVKD. Between the trimmed V and J ends, which lost 5 bases and 0 bases, there was a span of 12 bases. The CDR3 is 15 amino acids. CDR3 region: CATSAGTTTNYGYTF. For the CDR3, the DNA is TGTGCCACCAGTGCCGGGACAACAACTAACTATGGCTACACCTTC.

This CDR3 is CASKQFDSTDTQYF. The CDR3 nucleotides are TGCGCCAGCAAGCAGTTCGATAGCACAGATACGCAGTATTTT. The V and J genes are TRBV5-1 and TRBJ2-3; D unresolved. The CDR3 consists of 14 residues. From germline, CDR1 is SGHRS and CDR2 YFSETQ. V dropped 6 bases and J dropped 0 bases, with 11 bases sitting between them.

This chain joins TRBV5-6 and TRBJ2-5; D unresolved. V lost 2 bases, J lost 7 bases, and 6 bases lay in between. The CDR3 has 11 amino acids. Germline CDR1 and CDR2: SGHDT and YYEEEE. The CDR3 DNA reads TGTGCCAGCAGCTTCGAGAGGACCCAGTACTTC. This codes for CASSFERTQYF. Together with reference TRBV5-6 and TRBJ2-5, the CDR3 gives the full variable domain: DAGVTQSPTHLIKTRGQQVTLRCSPKSGHDTVSWYQQALGQGPQFIFQYYEEEERQRGNFPDRFSGHQFPNYSSELNVNALLLGDSALYLCASSFERTQYFGPGTRLLVL.

This clone was seen only a few times. This sequence joins TRBV27 and TRBJ1-3; D gene unclear. Germline CDR1 reads MNHEY; CDR2 reads SMNVEV (reference sequence). Trimming stripped 5 bases from V and 7 bases from J, with 12 bases between. The CDR3 has 13 residues. CDR3 sequence (DNA): TGTGCCAGCAGTCCCTCAAAAGGCAACACCATATATTTT. Protein sequence: CASSPSKGNTIYF.

The genes are TRBV5-6 and TRBJ1-4; TRBD1 matches at 7 bases. Germline values: CDR1 SGHDT, CDR2 YYEEEE. V lost 2 bases and J lost 2; bases outside the gene matches: 9. The CDR3 length is 17 residues. CDR3 sequence (DNA): TGTGCCAGCAGCTTTTGGGGCCAGGGGGGCACTAATGAAAAACTGTTTTTT. As protein: CASSFWGQGGTNEKLFF.

This chain connects TRBV19 to TRBJ2-7; 12 positions match TRBD1. This CDR3 comprises 17 residues. CDR1 and CDR2 (germline): LNHDA, SQIVND (reference sequence). V shed 4 bases, J shed 6 bases, and the junction held 13 bases outside the gene matches. As DNA, the CDR3 is TGTGCCAGTAGTACCGGGACAGGGGGCGTTAATTCGGGCGAGCAGTACTTC. Protein product: CASSTGTGGVNSGEQYF.

The V gene is TRBV4-3, the J gene TRBJ2-3; 9 bases fit TRBD2. J gave up 5 bases and V 5 bases, and 11 bases lay outside the gene matches. The CDR3 consists of 16 residues. CDR1 is LGHNA, CDR2 YSLEER, per germline. The CDR3 bases are TGCGCCAGCAGCACCCGGGCGGGGGGGCGGCTAGATACGCAGTATTTT. It specifies CASSTRAGGRLDTQYF.